Sequencing of this TCR beta chain was carried out in a study of T cells in tumors and immune-related adverse events (dated by TCRdb to the early 2020s). From its cysteine to its phenylalanine, the CDR3 spans 17 amino acids. Only CDR3 DNA remains: 51 bases, in frame from the first base. Based on the germline V gene (reference sequence), the CDR1 and CDR2 sequences are SGHNT and YYREEE. V and J lose 0 bases and 4 bases, and a span of 18 bases separates them. The sample's treatment or condition, from its label and the paper: nivolumab (PD-1 blockade) given before sampling. The DNeasy Blood and Tissue Kit was used to extract DNA from formalin-fixed paraffin-embedded specimens. This clone was recorded a few times. The clone's antigen remains unknown. Base qualities are missing; no much larger clone stands one base away. The immunoSEQ assay was used to amplify and sequence the TCR beta locus, producing bulk TCR Vbeta CDR3 data. The authors' pipeline ran thus. Non-productive CDR3s, sequences shorter than 7 amino acids, and those not starting with C or ending with F/W were excluded. Only specimens with at least 1000 reads were analysed, and clonotypes were defined at the amino acid level. Clonality was computed as 1 minus Pielou's evenness. Library sizes were equalized by abundance-weighted random subsampling with replacement, which was repeated 100 times so that 95% confidence intervals could be reported. The Morisita overlap index was used to quantify repertoire overlap, and for each specimen the top 40 clones were checked for overlap with the irAE. Drawn from immuneACCESS, this table holds only the in-frame rearrangements with V and J called that TCRdb kept. Clones are partly lost; checked studies trace under half to an unresolved V gene and leave the rest unexplained. V and J calls and clone size follow that table, whereas D and trimming were derived from the DNA. This sample gives about 22,000 clones in total; just over 90% of them show up just once. Around 1.3% of the sample lies in the top ten.

The receptor was isolated from a female donor with metastatic renal cell carcinoma. The sequence is built from TRBV5-4 and TRBJ2-3, with TRBD2 tentatively as D gene (6 bases match). This specimen was lymph node tissue, taken from a patient treated with anti-PD-1 therapy. The nucleotide sequence is given as TGTGCCAGCAGCTTGGCCGAAGGCGGGGTGGGCGCAGATACGCAGTATTTT. It translates to CASSLAEGGVGADTQYF.